This T cell receptor (beta chain) was recovered during a study of Ad26.COV2.S vaccination and SARS-CoV-2 variants (dated by TCRdb to the early 2020s). Describing the broader study: Vaccine-arm donors were drawn from COV1001, a multicentre, randomized, double-blind, placebo-controlled phase I-IIa trial of Ad26.COV2.S in healthy adults. Ad26.COV2.S was given intramuscularly at 5x10^10 or 1x10^11 viral particles, as a single shot or as two shots 56 days apart. The specificity and breadth of SARS-CoV-2-reactive T cell receptors after Ad26.COV2.S vaccination were assessed by TCRbeta repertoire sequencing. A total of around 32 samples were included in the TCR-sequenced set, comprising some 20 Ad26.COV2.S vaccine recipients, 5 placebo recipients and 8 SARS-CoV-2 convalescent individuals. Participants in the trial were split at random into five groups of five each, receiving low-dose or high-dose Ad26.COV2.S once or twice, or else placebo on both occasions. Blinding of investigators to trial group allocation was maintained during experiments and outcome assessment.

This sample's treatment or condition label indicates: some 20 received Ad26.COV2.S at low or high dose, single or two shots; about 5 received placebo; per-sample allocation not given. For vaccine and placebo recipients, the sequenced repertoires came from samples collected on day 63 after the first injection. Cohort 1b enrolled fewer than 30 adults aged 18-55 years at a single site in Boston, USA, between 29 July and 7 August 2020. As a vaccine, Ad26.COV2.S was a replication-incompetent adenovirus type 26 vector that expressed a prefusion-stabilized SARS-CoV-2 spike protein derived from the original Wuhan strain. The CDR3, from cysteine to phenylalanine, totals 11 residues. Only the CDR3 region is kept as DNA, spanning 33 bases read in frame from base 1. Taken from the germline V gene, the CDR1 and CDR2 loops are KGHDR and SFDVKD. V is cut by 6 bases and J by 7 bases, and the space between the germline ends is 8 bases.

The immunoSEQ Assay was used to sequence TCRbeta CDR3 regions. After extraction, genomic DNA underwent amplification by bias-controlled multiplex PCR, followed by high-throughput sequencing. In the paper's pipeline: Collapsing and filtering of sequences were performed to quantify the absolute abundance of each unique TCRbeta CDR3 region. T cell fraction was estimated by normalizing TCRbeta template counts to usable DNA, with usable DNA measured through amplification of reference genes found in all nucleated cells. Repertoire TCRs were annotated as SARS-CoV-2-specific by exact matching of V gene, CDR3 amino acid sequence and J gene to a known reactive TCR set. The reference SARS-CoV-2 TCR set was derived from MIRA and filtered for enrichment in COVID-19-positive ImmuneCODE repertoires, a step that removed public or cross-reactive TCRs. Based on the MIRA antigens, annotated TCRs were further analysed at the level of specific ORF or position within ORF. Breadth was defined as the number of annotated unique rearrangements divided by the total number of unique productive rearrangements, and depth was defined as the summed frequency of the annotated unique rearrangements. Two-sided Wilcoxon rank-sum tests were used to compare TCR breadth between groups. TCRdb mirrors the immuneACCESS table, restricted to in-frame sequences. Some clones are absent from its copies; in checked studies, under half trace to an unresolved V gene, and the reason for the others is unknown. From that table come the V and J calls and clone size; the DNA was used to work out D and trimming. The table for this sample lists about 680,000 clones; 70% to 90% of them were counted only once. The ten biggest clones cover about 1.5% of the sample.

This clone has only a few counts. The antigen this receptor binds is unknown. Qualities for individual bases were not recorded, and no much larger clone is one base off. General conclusions and limits of the study: According to the authors, total T cell responses may have been underestimated by the TCR breadth and depth analyses. The study was not powered to compare responses between vaccine doses or regimens. Spike-specific TCR breadth was higher in Ad26.COV2.S recipients than in placebo recipients (P = 0.0014). Vaccine and placebo recipients had similar non-spike TCR breadth, a finding consistent with the vaccine containing only spike. Substantial breadth of spike-specific CD8+ and CD4+ T cell responses was reported after vaccination.

The TCR comes from a person between 18 and 65 years old who received the Ad26.COV2.S COVID-19 vaccine or a placebo. Specimen: peripheral blood, collected in a trial of Ad26.COV2.S vaccine versus placebo. The chain uses TRBV24-1 and TRBJ2-5; the D gene cannot be resolved reliably. The CDR3 region: CATSQVGTQYF. The DNA is TGTGCCACCAGTCAGGTTGGGACCCAGTACTTC.